This TCR beta chain was observed in a study of blood T cell repertoires in COVID-19. Study at large: COVID-19 samples from acute and convalescent phases originated in the United States, Italy and Spain. T cells, B-cell-depleted T cells, or PBMCs provided the cDNA or gDNA that served as material.

Per the original methods: Estimation of nucleated cell counts was performed using reference gene primer amplification. Here immunoSEQ multiplex PCR was the method, and the copy in TCRdb shows in-frame clones only, minus some. From that table come the V and J calls and clone size; the DNA was used to work out D and trimming. The table includes about 130,000 clones, around 81% detected once. The germline CDR1 and CDR2 sequences are LGHDT and YNNKEL (reference sequence). The V and J ends lost 5 bases and 2 bases respectively, with 10 bases between them. The CDR3 extends over 14 amino acids. The chain couples TRBV3-1 (or the pseudogene TRBV3-2) to TRBJ1-5, with D perhaps TRBD1 (5 bases). The TCR originated in a man in his forties with active or convalescent COVID-19. Input material: peripheral blood. As DNA, the CDR3 is TGTGCCAGCAGCGGCGGGACCGGCAATCAGCCCCAGCATTTT. Translating it yields CASSGGTGNQPQHF.